This TCR beta chain was observed in a study of CD8 T cells in seronegative destructive rheumatoid arthritis (TCRdb year 2020). About the investigation overall: At the time of sampling, biological drugs were being given to seven out of the eight CND-RA patients. Peripheral CD8+ TCRbeta repertoires were compared between CCP-negative destructive rheumatoid arthritis (CND-RA) patients and newly diagnosed seropositive RA, seronegative RA and healthy controls. The seropositive RA, seronegative RA and healthy control comparison cohorts were taken from a previously published TCRbeta dataset and were not newly sequenced. General findings and caveats noted by the study authors: After adjustment for age, less diverse and more clonal CD8+ TCRbeta repertoires appeared to be present in CND-RA patients than in other RA subtypes. The authors read the apparently distinct set of enriched public clonotypes carried by CND-RA patients as support for a separate disease subset. More CMV-reactive and fewer influenza A-reactive CD8+ TCRbeta sequences were observed in CND-RA repertoires than in controls and other RA subtypes. The study acknowledged the small size of the CND-RA cohort as a limitation. In the absence of diagnostic samples, TCR repertoire differences may be partly attributable to poor disease control over the years rather than being present at onset. No public clonotype enrichment survived Benjamini-Hochberg correction across the approximately 120,000 clonotypes tested.

CND-RA patients tested negative on the clinical CCP2 antibody test, and even with active therapy their joint destruction kept progressing. Every CND-RA patient had failed conventional anti-rheumatic therapy and showed typical joint destruction in the wrists and ankles. Sampling of CND-RA patients was performed not at diagnosis but after long disease histories, which spanned decades in several cases. Roughly 45 millilitres of EDTA-anticoagulated peripheral blood were drawn from each patient. Ficoll-Paque PLUS density gradient separation was used to isolate peripheral blood mononuclear cells. AutoMACS magnetic bead positive selection was used to isolate CD8+ cells from fresh or cryopreserved PBMCs, and purity was verified by flow cytometry. Genomic DNA was extracted with Nucleospin Tissue or Tissue XS kits and quantified on a Qubit 2.0 fluorometer. Including the terminal cysteine and phenylalanine, the CDR3 comprises 17 residues. The CDR3 DNA has 51 bases and is translated from base 1. V drops 3 bases and J drops 4 bases, leaving 21 bases in between. Based on the germline V gene, the CDR1 and CDR2 sequences are MGHRA and YSYEKL.

TCRbeta sequencing used genomic DNA from CD8+ cells, following the manufacturer's instructions. A genomics technology centre in Finland performed the TCRbeta sequencing with the immunoSEQ assay. The source study handled its data this way. Clonotype tables generated by the immunoSEQ preprocessing pipeline were converted into VDJtools format, and non-productive clonotypes were filtered out. Any sample with fewer than 10,000 reads was excluded, the remaining samples were subsampled to 10,000 reads, and most of the eight CND-RA samples made it through. Using the VDJtools CalcDiversityStats function on data subsampled to 10,000 reads, the Shannon-Wiener, Simpson and clonality indices were calculated. Non-singleton TCRbeta clonotypes were hard-matched, with no mismatches allowed, against VDJdb to infer antigen specificity. Clusters with potentially shared antigen targets were formed by grouping CDR3 sequences that differed by one amino acid (Hamming distance 1). After each group was resampled to six samples, one-sided Fisher's exact tests checked public clonotypes for group enrichment, with the whole procedure repeated ten times. What TCRdb holds here is the immuneACCESS table cut down to in-frame rearrangements. Part of the clones is not present; checked against another copy, under half of the missing clones reflect an unresolved V gene, and the others are unexplained. From that table come the V and J calls and clone size; the DNA was used to work out D and trimming. Across this sample there are about 12,000 clones, with about four fifths seen only once. The top ten clonotypes cover over 25% of the sample.

In the case of this clone: Its antigen specificity is not known. Per-base qualities were not stored, and no clone one base away is much larger.

Recombination linked TRBV4-1 to TRBJ1-2; the D segment cannot be called with confidence. The source material was CD8+ T cells from blood. The clonotype originates from a woman aged 30-49 years with seronegative destructive rheumatoid arthritis. The DNA sequence is TGCGCCAGCAGCCAGGAGCCTGTCCTTAATCCCTTCTATGGCTACACCTTC. This gives the protein CASSQEPVLNPFYGYTF.